This T cell receptor (beta chain) was found in a study of T cells in Graves' hyperthyroidism and ophthalmopathy. As for the study in general: Peripheral blood collection took place at initial diagnosis, before any treatment.

The CDR3 totals 13 residues. Between the trimmed V and J ends, which lost 2 bases and 7 bases, there was a span of 9 bases. Germline assignment: CDR1 MNHNS and CDR2 SASEGT. The table lists this clonotype with many counts. Those with hyperthyroidism were 18 to 65 years old, newly diagnosed, and ill for under 2 months. RNA transcripts provided the source from which TCR beta CDR3 regions were amplified. Primed by the HTBI set, a first-round RT-PCR was run on the TCR CDR3. MiXCR, applied by TCRdb to the multiplex PCR reads, yields one record per CDR3 protein. In the table there are 150,000 or so distinct CDR3 sequences, approximately 20% of which are singletons.

V usage is TRBV6-1 and J usage is TRBJ1-5; a possible D gene is TRBD1 (5 bases). Source material: blood. The source is a woman aged 50 to 65 with Graves' hyperthyroidism that later progressed to Graves' ophthalmopathy. The CDR3 protein is CASSEQTVQPQHF. As DNA, the CDR3 is TGTGCCAGCAGTGAACAGACAGTCCAGCCCCAGCATTTT.